This T cell receptor (beta chain) was captured in a study of blood T cell repertoires in COVID-19. This clone was counted only a few times. The CDR3 sequence is 15 residues long. V gave up 5 bases and J gave up 3 bases; unmatched junction bases: 9. Germline lookup yields CDR1 SGHAT and CDR2 FQNNGV. The table came from immunoSEQ multiplex PCR; TCRdb's copy has only in-frame clones and leaves some out. The repertoire holds 150,000 to 200,000 clones, around 81% seen once, with about 11% in the top ten. The chain combines TRBV11-2 with TRBJ2-7; TRBD2 matches 8 bases. Sequencing used peripheral blood. The receptor was derived from a man between 60 and 70 years old with active or convalescent COVID-19. This CDR3 is CASSISGGANYEQYF. The CDR3 DNA reads as TGTGCCAGCAGCATCTCGGGGGGGGCTAACTACGAGCAGTACTTC. Supplemented by reference TRBV11-2 and TRBJ2-7, the full variable domain reads EAGVAQSPRYKIIEKRQSVAFWCNPISGHATLYWYQQILGQGPKLLIQFQNNGVVDDSQLPKDRFSAERLKGVDSTLKIQPAKLEDSAVYLCASSISGGANYEQYFGPGTRLTVT.